This record concerns one T cell receptor beta chain sequence. The sample holds a few counts of this clonotype. Its antigen has not been determined. No base quality values were provided; no much bigger clone lies one nucleotide off. This sample stems from a study of blood T cells in healthy people across ages (dated by TCRdb to 2015 to 2017). About the study as a whole: In model experiments, template switching captured about one uniquely barcoded TCR beta cDNA molecule for every two T cells. The study analyzed two additional independent replicas of 1 million unique cDNA reads from the same blood draw for two donors, one aged 18 to 30 and one aged 80 or older. To avoid experimental bias, donors of different ages were distributed randomly across sequencing lanes. The donors were split into four age groups: young (average roughly 15 years), middle-aged (39), aged (roughly 68) and long-lived (roughly 80). Using deep sequencing normalized with unique cDNA molecular identifiers, the study measured how TCR beta repertoire diversity changes with age.

The donors were about 40 Caucasian individuals from Russia, aged about 6 to 100 years, who were systemically healthy. Each donor gave ten milliliters of peripheral blood, collected into EDTA-treated Vacutainer tubes. PBMCs were isolated by Ficoll-Paque density-gradient centrifugation, with at least 7 million obtained per sample. Trizol reagent was used to extract total RNA from the PBMCs, yielding at least 5.5 micrograms per sample. For every donor, flow cytometry on a PBMC aliquot measured the percentage of naive CD45RAhigh/CD27high T cells. Between the V and J ends, shortened by 6 bases and 1 base respectively, the junction contains 12 bases. The CDR3 goes from the cysteine to the phenylalanine over 14 residues. The sequence is cut down to CDR3 DNA, 42 bases in frame from base 1. According to the germline V gene, CDR1 reads MNHEY and CDR2 reads SVGEGT. What the authors observed across the whole study: Estimates of total diversity based on one million sequenced T cells were regarded as lower bounds and as underestimates. As age increased, observed TCR beta diversity per million T cells dropped in a roughly linear way, and a significant reduction was already evident by age 40. Because the CMV infection status of the donors was unknown, age-related changes in expanded clonotypes may potentially have been confounded. Since profiling was done on bulk unsorted PBMCs, naive and antigen-experienced compartments could not be conclusively compared. A strong correlation was found between observed TCR beta diversity and the percentage of naive T cells measured by flow cytometry. Compared with the aged group, the long-lived group had more naive CD4+ T cells, fewer expanded clones and increased TCR diversity, a pattern suggesting age selection.

The library was obtained by 5' RACE. TCRdb lists the instrument as Illumina HiSeq 2500. The second PCR ran for roughly 7 to 12 cycles and used a J-beta primer mix along with a sample-barcoded 5' primer. A template-switch 5' adaptor carrying 12 random nucleotides introduced a unique molecular identifier onto each TCR beta cDNA molecule. At least 2.5 million CDR3-containing paired-end reads were obtained from each sample. The Mint cDNA synthesis kit, primed by a TRBC-specific oligonucleotide, was used to synthesize first-strand cDNA from all RNA. After uracil-DNA glycosylase treatment, a first 18-cycle PCR used universal primers M1SS and BC2_uni_R on all cDNA. The authors' analysis ran thus. Normalization of each sample was performed by random selection of 1 million high-quality reads, each carrying a distinct molecular identifier. Reads with shared molecular identifiers were discarded instead of being binned into consensus sequences. MiTCR, with a Q25 quality threshold and the strictest error-elimination algorithm, was used for CDR3 identification, clonotype clustering and error correction. Lower-bound total TCR beta diversity was estimated with a nonparametric unseen species model using Euler transformation. TCRdb reran the public reads through fastp at Q25 and MiXCR, keeping productive beta chains. Identical CDR3 protein sequences are pooled into one entry, listed with their most common genes and DNA. Clone size and V and J calls follow TCRdb, not the original study. This sample lists approximately 730,000 distinct CDR3 sequences; about 55% were detected once. The ten biggest clones cover around 41% of the sample.

The source is a man older than 75 in good health. Recombination linked TRBV6-2 or TRBV6-3 to TRBJ1-1, with TRBD1 tentatively as D gene (6 bases match). Sequenced input: blood. The DNA sequence follows: TGTGCCAGCAGCAAACAGGGATCGAACACTGAAGCTTTCTTT. Its coded protein is CASSKQGSNTEAFF.